The rows below give T cell receptor beta chains drawn from one sample of a study of regulatory T cells in long-lasting Graves disease. From the multiplex PCR reads, TCRdb called clonotypes with MiXCR, one entry per CDR3 protein. The sample has a few hundred thousand distinct CDR3 sequences; 23% are singletons. The source material was peripheral blood mononuclear cells (PBMCs), sampled when the disease was refractory, from a patient treated with antithyroid drugs. These receptors all stem from a female donor with Graves disease. Each CDR3 is given with its conserved first and last residue. D genes are given only for firm matches. The size entry is marked missing in some rows and otherwise reads once, few, many or a size class.

>TRBJ1-2|few|NA|TRBV18
TGTGCCAGCTCACCTCCTAGTCGCGCCGGCTATGGCTACACCTTC
CASSPPSRAGYGYTF
>TRBJ1-1|many|NA|TRBV2
TGTGCCAGCAGGGAAGAGCCCGGGGGCCTAGCTGTGGCTTTCTTT
CASREEPGGLAVAFF
>TRBJ1-5|many|NA|TRBV7-2
TGTGCCAGCAGCCCAGAGCTTAGACGGACCCAGGCGCCCCAGCATTTT
CASSPELRRTQAPQHF
>TRBJ1-6|few|NA|TRBV20-1
TGCAGTGCTAGTTTGCAGGGCGTTAATAATTCACCCCTCCACTTT
CSASLQGVNNSPLHF
>TRBJ1-1|few|NA|TRBV11-2
TGTGCCAGCAACGGAGGAGACAGGACCATGAACACTGAAGCTTTCTTT
CASNGGDRTMNTEAFF
>TRBJ2-5|many|TRBD2|TRBV5-5
TGTGCCAGCAGCTTGGCCATAGCGGGAGGGGCGGAGACCCAGTACTTC
CASSLAIAGGAETQYF
>TRBJ2-7|NA|NA|TRBV5-1
TGCGCCAGCAGGCGGCAGGGGCCTGGCGAGCAGTACTTC
CASRRQGPGEQYF
>TRBJ2-2|few|NA|TRBV7-2
TGTGCCAGCACCCGAACCGAGGGCGCAGGCGGGGAGCTGTTTTTT
CASTRTEGAGGELFF
>TRBJ1-1|NA|NA|TRBV6-2/TRBV6-3
TGTGCCAGCAGTGAGGGTGGGGGACCCCTCGAAGCTTTCTTT
CASSEGGGPLEAFF
>TRBJ2-7|NA|NA|TRBV29-1
TGCAGCGTTGAATGGCGGAGGGCTGGGGACTACGAGCAGTACTTC
CSVEWRRAGDYEQYF
>TRBJ2-7|many|TRBD1|TRBV5-1
TGCGCCAGCAGCTACCGGGACAGGGAGGAGCAGTACTTC
CASSYRDREEQYF
>TRBJ2-2|NA|NA|TRBV11-2
TGTGCCAGCAGCTATGTTCCAGGGTGGACCGGGGAGCTGTTTTTT
CASSYVPGWTGELFF
>TRBJ2-5|many|TRBD1|TRBV28
TGTGCCAGCAGTGGTGAGACAGGGGGCTGGGAGACCCAGTACTTC
CASSGETGGWETQYF
>TRBJ2-7|NA|NA|TRBV29-1
TGCAGCGTTGAAGGACAACTACTGGGGGAGCAGTACTTC
CSVEGQLLGEQYF
>TRBJ1-5|NA|TRBD1|TRBV20-1
TGCAGTGCTAGCCGCTTTGACAGGGTGGAACAGCCCCAGCATTTT
CSASRFDRVEQPQHF
>TRBJ1-2|NA|TRBD1|TRBV6-5
TGTGCCAGCAGTTACAAAATGCTCGGACAGGGTTTGGGCTATGGCTACACCTTC
CASSYKMLGQGLGYGYTF
>TRBJ1-1|NA|TRBD1|TRBV5-4
TGTGCCAGCAGCCGACCTGACAGGGGAAAGGGGTACACTGAAGCTTTCTTT
CASSRPDRGKGYTEAFF
>TRBJ1-5|few|NA|TRBV19
TGTGCCAGTAGTATACCAGGGGTAGCGCAGCCCCAGCATTTT
CASSIPGVAQPQHF
>TRBJ2-2|few|NA|TRBV28
TGTGCCAGCAGTGCCGCCTCAGGCACCGGGGAGCTGTTTTTT
CASSAASGTGELFF
>TRBJ2-1|NA|NA|TRBV2
TGTGCCAGCAGTGAAGCGCTTCAGGGGGAGCAGTTCTTC
CASSEALQGEQFF
>TRBJ2-2|few|TRBD1|TRBV30
TGTGCCTGGAGTGACGGACAGGGGGGTACCGGGGAGCTGTTTTTT
CAWSDGQGGTGELFF
>TRBJ2-1|NA|NA|TRBV2
TGTGCCAGCAGTGAGGAGTTGGCGGCGGAGCAGTTCTTC
CASSEELAAEQFF
>TRBJ2-7|many|TRBD1|TRBV11-2
TGTGCCAGCAGCTTAGCAGGGGGCATGCTGTACGAGCAGTACTTC
CASSLAGGMLYEQYF
>TRBJ2-2|once|TRBD2|TRBV7-2
TGTGCCAGCAAGAGGAGTAGCGGGAGTATCACCGGGGAGCTGTTTTTT
CASKRSSGSITGELFF
>TRBJ2-1|NA|TRBD1|TRBV7-3
TGTGCCAGCAGCCATGACCGGACAGGGCTGGATGAGCAGTTCTTC
CASSHDRTGLDEQFF
>TRBJ2-5|NA|TRBD2|TRBV7-2
TGTGCCAGCAGCTGGAGGGAGGGCCTACGAGAGACCCAGTACTTC
CASSWREGLRETQYF
>TRBJ2-7|NA|TRBD2|TRBV4-1
TGCGCCAGCAGCCAAGGGGGACTAGCCGGCGAGCAGTACTTC
CASSQGGLAGEQYF
>TRBJ2-5|many|TRBD2|TRBV5-6
TGTGCCAGCAGCTTGTTCGGGGGGGAGACCCAGTACTTC
CASSLFGGETQYF
>TRBJ2-1|NA|TRBD2|TRBV10-3
TGTGCCATCAGGGCGGGAGGGTACAATGAGCAGTTCTTC
CAIRAGGYNEQFF
>TRBJ1-1|many|NA|TRBV6-2/TRBV6-3
TGTGCCAGCAGTTTCACAAGTATGAACACTGAAGCTTTCTTT
CASSFTSMNTEAFF
>TRBJ2-7|many|NA|TRBV28
TGTGCCAGCAGTTTTCCCCCTCGCTCCTACGAGCAGTACTTC
CASSFPPRSYEQYF
>TRBJ2-7|few|TRBD2|TRBV20-1
TGCAGTGCTAGCGGCGTACTAGCGGGAGTATCCTACGAGCAGTACTTC
CSASGVLAGVSYEQYF
>TRBJ1-1|many|NA|TRBV12-3/TRBV12-4
TGTGCCAGCACCGCCAGTGGGAGGGGGAGGAACACTGAAGCTTTCTTT
CASTASGRGRNTEAFF
>TRBJ2-5|NA|NA|TRBV5-5
TGTGCCAGCAGCTTGGCAACTGTGGAGACCCAGTACTTC
CASSLATVETQYF
>TRBJ2-7|few|TRBD2|TRBV20-1
TGCAGTGCCAGGTCCCCCGGGGCGGGGGGGCTCCCTATCCCCTACGAGCAGTACTTC
CSARSPGAGGLPIPYEQYF
>TRBJ1-3|NA|NA|TRBV7-2
TGTGCCAGCAGCTTAGGGGGTCCTGGCTCTGGAAACACCATATATTTT
CASSLGGPGSGNTIYF
>TRBJ2-7|NA|NA|TRBV5-8
TGTGCCAGCAGCTTGGGACCACCATCCTACGAGCAGTACTTC
CASSLGPPSYEQYF
>TRBJ2-5|many|TRBD1|TRBV30
TGTGCCTGGAGTGTATTGGACAGGGAAGAGACCCAGTACTTC
CAWSVLDREETQYF
>TRBJ2-7|NA|NA|TRBV12-3/TRBV12-4
TGTGCCAGCAGTTTTTGGGGGCGCCAGAGCTCCTACGAGCAGTGCTTC
CASSFWGRQSSYEQCF
>TRBJ1-3|NA|NA|TRBV24-1
TGTGCCACCAGTCAGACCTCTGGAAACACCATATATTTT
CATSQTSGNTIYF
>TRBJ2-2|NA|NA|TRBV6-5
TGTGCCAGCAGTTACTCGGGATCGAACACCGGGGAGCTGTTTTTT
CASSYSGSNTGELFF
>TRBJ2-7|many|NA|TRBV7-3
TGTGCCAGCAGCTCGCGGGACACCTACGAGCAGTACTTC
CASSSRDTYEQYF
>TRBJ2-7|NA|TRBD1|TRBV5-1
TGCGCCAGCCGACAGGGTGGCTTCTACGAGCAGTACTTC
CASRQGGFYEQYF
>TRBJ1-5|many|NA|TRBV28
TGTGCCAGCAGTTTAACTGCCGGGACCTACCTAAGCAATCAGCCCCAGCATTTT
CASSLTAGTYLSNQPQHF
>TRBJ2-7|many|NA|TRBV6-1
TGTGCCAGCAGCGCCGAAGACCTCTACGAGCAGTACTTC
CASSAEDLYEQYF
>TRBJ2-7|NA|TRBD1|TRBV19
TGTGCCAGTAGTTCACGTAGAGGGGGCGATTACGAGCAGTACTTC
CASSSRRGGDYEQYF
>TRBJ2-2|NA|TRBD2|TRBV12-3/TRBV12-4
TGTGCCAGCAGTTCCGGGGGGGGAGGCACCGGGGAGCTGTTTTTT
CASSSGGGGTGELFF
>TRBJ2-7|few|TRBD1|TRBV11-3
TGTGCCAGCAGCTTAGATCGGGACAGGGCCCCCTACGAGCAGTACTTC
CASSLDRDRAPYEQYF
>TRBJ2-1|few|TRBD2|TRBV7-7
TGTGCTAGCAGCCGTAGCGGGAGTACCTACAATGAGCAGTTCTTC
CASSRSGSTYNEQFF
>TRBJ2-2|NA|TRBD2|TRBV5-1
TGCGCCAGCAGCCGTAGGTCTAGCGGGAGCGCAAACACCGGGGAGCTGTTTTTT
CASSRRSSGSANTGELFF
>TRBJ2-7|NA|NA|TRBV30
TGTGCCTGGAGTGTAACCGGACATAACGAGCAGTACTTC
CAWSVTGHNEQYF
>TRBJ2-3|NA|TRBD1|TRBV2
TGTGCCAGCAGTGGGGACAGTCTCACAGATACGCAGTATTTT
CASSGDSLTDTQYF
>TRBJ2-5|many|NA|TRBV6-1
TGTGCCAGCAGCGTATTGGTGGGATCGGCCCAAGAGACCCAGTACTTC
CASSVLVGSAQETQYF